The clone carrying this TCR beta chain showed up many times. The antigen remains unidentified. Quantitative barcoded 5'-RACE was used to prepare TCR beta libraries. One entry per CDR3 protein results from TCRdb running MiXCR on the 5' RACE reads. The table lists 200,000 to 250,000 distinct CDR3 sequences, over 9.5% of them singletons. This sample is drawn from a study of CD8 T cells in ankylosing spondylitis. CDR3 size: 12 residues. The V gene lost 4 bases and the J gene lost 3 bases, with 7 bases spanning the gap. Germline CDR1 and CDR2: LGHDT and YNNKEL (reference sequence). Findings and caveats of the study: Clones linked to the disease showed a CD8+ phenotype. They occurred at relatively low frequencies in peripheral blood. Characteristic, it appeared, of ankylosing spondylitis blood was a TCR beta motif of roughly eight highly homologous variants.

The genes are TRBV3-1 and TRBJ2-7; no reliable D call. The receptor was isolated from a male donor with ankylosing spondylitis or in good health (not recorded which). The sample was blood, either unsorted or a sorted T cell fraction (not recorded which). The CDR3 loop reads CASSRKNYEQYF. CDR3 DNA sequence: TGTGCCAGCAGCCGAAAGAACTACGAGCAGTACTTC.